The 3 T cell receptor beta chains listed next were all sequenced from one sample in a study of post-analysis software for immune sequencing data. Study-wide results and limits: The five TRBV segments detected at higher frequency in patients than in controls included TRBV5-6, TRBV5-1 and TRBV20-1.

Prepared TCR beta cDNA libraries contained unique molecular identifiers. TCRdb used MiXCR to reprocess the PCR reads, holding one entry per CDR3 protein. The sample consists of roughly 800,000 distinct CDR3 sequences, around 46% of them appearing once. No antigen is known for these receptors. The source material was blood. The receptors originated from a girl between 10 and 17 years old with multiple sclerosis.

There are many counts of this clonotype. The rearrangement joins TRBV12-3 or TRBV12-4 to TRBJ2-7; no clear D gene. Trimming cost V 0 bases and J 4 bases, with 7 bases left between them. This CDR3 has 13 residues. The CDR3 reads CASSLALGYEQYF. The CDR3 DNA sequence: TGTGCCAGCAGTTTAGCATTGGGATACGAGCAGTACTTC.

This clonotype was seen a few times. The chain links TRBV20-1 to TRBJ2-5; D assignment may be TRBD1 or TRBD2 (5 bases each). CDR1 DFQATT and CDR2 SNEGSKA come from the germline V gene (reference sequence). The CDR3 loop spans 13 amino acids. V was cut by 1 base and J by 1 base, with 7 bases left in between. In DNA form, the CDR3 reads TGCAGTGCTAGAGTAGGGACCCAAGAGACCCAGTACTTC. This encodes CSARVGTQETQYF.

This clonotype was picked up a small number of times. V gene TRBV12-3 or TRBV12-4 combines with J gene TRBJ1-4; TRBD1 aligns across 7 bases. Trimming at V came to 6 bases and at J to 0 bases, leaving 4 bases not matched to a gene. CDR3 length: 15 residues. CDR3 DNA sequence: TGTGCCAGCAGGCGGACAGGATCAACTAATGAAAAACTGTTTTTT. Protein sequence: CASRRTGSTNEKLFF.